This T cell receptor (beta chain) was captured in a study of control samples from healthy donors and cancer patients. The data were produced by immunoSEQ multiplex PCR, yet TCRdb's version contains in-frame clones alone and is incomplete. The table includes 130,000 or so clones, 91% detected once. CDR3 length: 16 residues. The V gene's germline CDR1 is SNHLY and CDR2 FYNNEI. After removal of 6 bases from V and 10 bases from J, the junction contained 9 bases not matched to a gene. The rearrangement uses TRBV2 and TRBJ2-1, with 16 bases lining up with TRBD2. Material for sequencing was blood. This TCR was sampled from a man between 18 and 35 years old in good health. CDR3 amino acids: CASSGTSGGVPGEQFF. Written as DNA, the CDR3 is TGTGCCAGCAGCGGGACTAGCGGGGGGGTCCCTGGGGAGCAGTTCTTC.